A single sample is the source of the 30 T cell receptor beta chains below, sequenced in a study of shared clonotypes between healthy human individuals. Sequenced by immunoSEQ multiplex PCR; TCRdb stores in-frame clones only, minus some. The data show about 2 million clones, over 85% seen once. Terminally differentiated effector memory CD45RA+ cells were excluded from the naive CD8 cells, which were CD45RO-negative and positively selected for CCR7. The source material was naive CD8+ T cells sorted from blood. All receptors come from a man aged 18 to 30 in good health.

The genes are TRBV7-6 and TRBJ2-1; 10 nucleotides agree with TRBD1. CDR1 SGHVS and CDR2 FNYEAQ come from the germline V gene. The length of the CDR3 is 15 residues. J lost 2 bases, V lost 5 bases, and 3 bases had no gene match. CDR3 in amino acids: CASSPTGGPYNEQFF. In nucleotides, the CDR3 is TGTGCCAGCAGCCCGACAGGGGGCCCCTACAATGAGCAGTTCTTC. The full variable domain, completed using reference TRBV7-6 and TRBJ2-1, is GAGVSQSPRYKVTKRGQDVALRCDPISGHVSLYWYRQALGQGPEFLTYFNYEAQQDKSGLPNDRFSAERPEGSISTLTIQRTEQRDSAMYRCASSPTGGPYNEQFFGPGTRLTVL.

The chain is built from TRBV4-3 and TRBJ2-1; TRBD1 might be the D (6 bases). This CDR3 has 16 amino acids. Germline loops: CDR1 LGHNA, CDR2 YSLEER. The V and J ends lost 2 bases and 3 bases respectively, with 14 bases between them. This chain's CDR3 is CASSQLRGQLYNEQFF. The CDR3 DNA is TGCGCCAGCAGCCAACTTCGGGGACAACTCTACAATGAGCAGTTCTTC.

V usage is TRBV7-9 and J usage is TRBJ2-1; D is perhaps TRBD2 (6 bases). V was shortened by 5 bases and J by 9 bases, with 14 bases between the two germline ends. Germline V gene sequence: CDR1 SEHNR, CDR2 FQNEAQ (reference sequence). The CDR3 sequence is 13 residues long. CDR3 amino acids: CASSPPGGGEQFF. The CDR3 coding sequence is TGTGCCAGCAGCCCCCCCGGGGGAGGTGAGCAGTTCTTC.

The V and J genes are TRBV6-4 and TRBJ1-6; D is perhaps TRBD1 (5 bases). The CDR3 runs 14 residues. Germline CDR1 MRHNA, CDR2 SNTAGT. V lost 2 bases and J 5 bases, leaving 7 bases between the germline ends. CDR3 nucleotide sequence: TGTGCCAGCAGTGACCAGGGAAATAATTCACCCCTCCACTTT. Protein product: CASSDQGNNSPLHF.

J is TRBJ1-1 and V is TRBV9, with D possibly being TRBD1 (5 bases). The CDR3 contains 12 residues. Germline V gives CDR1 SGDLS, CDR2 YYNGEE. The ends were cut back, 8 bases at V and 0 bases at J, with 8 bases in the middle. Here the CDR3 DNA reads TGTGCCAGGCAGGGCATGAACACTGAAGCTTTCTTT. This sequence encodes CARQGMNTEAFF.

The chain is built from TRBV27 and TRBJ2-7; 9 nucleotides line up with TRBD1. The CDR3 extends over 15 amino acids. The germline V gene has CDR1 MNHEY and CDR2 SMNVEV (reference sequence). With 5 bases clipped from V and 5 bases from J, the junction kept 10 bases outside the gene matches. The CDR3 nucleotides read TGTGCCAGCAGTCCCTGGCGGACAGGGGCCAACGAGCAGTACTTC. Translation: CASSPWRTGANEQYF.

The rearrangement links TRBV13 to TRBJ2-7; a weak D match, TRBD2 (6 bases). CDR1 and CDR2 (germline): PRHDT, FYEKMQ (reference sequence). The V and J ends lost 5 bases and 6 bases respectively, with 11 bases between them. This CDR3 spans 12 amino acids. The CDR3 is CASSPHGGEQYF. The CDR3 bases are TGTGCCAGCAGCCCCCACGGGGGCGAGCAGTACTTC.

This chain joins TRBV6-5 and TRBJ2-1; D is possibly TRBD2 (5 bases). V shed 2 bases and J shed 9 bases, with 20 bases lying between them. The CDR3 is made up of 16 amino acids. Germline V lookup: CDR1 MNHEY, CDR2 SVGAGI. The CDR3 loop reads CASSYLGSLSGGEQFF. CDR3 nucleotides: TGTGCCAGCAGTTACCTCGGGTCTTTAAGCGGTGGTGAGCAGTTCTTC.

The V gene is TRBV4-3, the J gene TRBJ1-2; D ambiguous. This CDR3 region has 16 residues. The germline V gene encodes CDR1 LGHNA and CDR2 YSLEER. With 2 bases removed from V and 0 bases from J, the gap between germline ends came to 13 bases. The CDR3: CASSQLLDTANYGYTF. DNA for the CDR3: TGCGCCAGCAGCCAATTACTCGACACAGCTAACTATGGCTACACCTTC.

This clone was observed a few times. The CDR3 here is CASLGVGDFYGYTF. The CDR3 bases are TGTGCCAGCCTGGGGGTTGGGGATTTCTATGGCTACACCTTC. The V gene is TRBV6-1, the J gene TRBJ1-2, with D possibly TRBD1 on 5 matching bases. Trimming pared 8 bases from V and 4 bases from J, leaving 17 bases between. CDR1 and CDR2 (germline): MNHNS, SASEGT. This CDR3 contains 14 residues.

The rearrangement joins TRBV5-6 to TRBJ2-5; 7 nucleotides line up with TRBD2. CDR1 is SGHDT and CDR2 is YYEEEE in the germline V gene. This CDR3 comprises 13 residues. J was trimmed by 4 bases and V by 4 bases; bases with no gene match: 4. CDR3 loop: CASSPWGGETQYF. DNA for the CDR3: TGTGCCAGCAGCCCCTGGGGGGGAGAGACCCAGTACTTC.

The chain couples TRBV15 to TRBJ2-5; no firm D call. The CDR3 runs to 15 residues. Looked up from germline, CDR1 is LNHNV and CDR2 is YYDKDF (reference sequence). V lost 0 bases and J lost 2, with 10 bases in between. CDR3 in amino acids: CATSRDPGSQETQYF. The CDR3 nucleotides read TGTGCCACCAGCAGAGATCCCGGCAGTCAAGAGACCCAGTACTTC.

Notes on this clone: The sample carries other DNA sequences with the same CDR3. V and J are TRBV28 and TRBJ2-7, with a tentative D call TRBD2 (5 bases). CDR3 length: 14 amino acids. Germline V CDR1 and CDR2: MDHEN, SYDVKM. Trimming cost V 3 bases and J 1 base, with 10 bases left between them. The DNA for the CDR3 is TGTGCCAGCAGTTTTCTAGCAGGTTCCTACGAGCAGTACTTC. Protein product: CASSFLAGSYEQYF.

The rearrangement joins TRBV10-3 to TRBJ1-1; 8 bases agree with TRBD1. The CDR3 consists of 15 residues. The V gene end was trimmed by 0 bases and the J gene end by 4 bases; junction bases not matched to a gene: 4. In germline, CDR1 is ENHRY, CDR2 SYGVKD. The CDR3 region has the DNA TGTGCCATCAGTGAGTCAGACAGGGGCGGCACTGAAGCTTTCTTT. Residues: CAISESDRGGTEAFF.

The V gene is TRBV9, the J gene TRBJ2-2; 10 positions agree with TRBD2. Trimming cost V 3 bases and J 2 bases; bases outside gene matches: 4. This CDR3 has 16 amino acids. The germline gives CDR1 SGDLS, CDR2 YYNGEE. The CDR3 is CASSASSGGNTGELFF. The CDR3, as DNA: TGTGCCAGCAGCGCCTCTAGCGGGGGCAACACCGGGGAGCTGTTTTTT.

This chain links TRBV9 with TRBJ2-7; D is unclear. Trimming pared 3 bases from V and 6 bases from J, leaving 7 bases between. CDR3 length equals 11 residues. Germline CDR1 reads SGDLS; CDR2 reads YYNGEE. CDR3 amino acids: CASSGLREQYF. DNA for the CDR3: TGTGCCAGCAGCGGGTTGCGCGAGCAGTACTTC.

The CDR3 DNA follows: TGTGCCAGCAGTTTGGGTGCAGGGCTTGAGCAGTACTTC. Its translation is CASSLGAGLEQYF. The rearrangement joins TRBV27 to TRBJ2-7; tentative D call: TRBD1 (5 bases). The length of the CDR3 is 13 residues. Germline CDR1 is MNHEY and CDR2 is SMNVEV (reference sequence). Trimming cost V 3 bases and J 7 bases, with 13 bases left between them.

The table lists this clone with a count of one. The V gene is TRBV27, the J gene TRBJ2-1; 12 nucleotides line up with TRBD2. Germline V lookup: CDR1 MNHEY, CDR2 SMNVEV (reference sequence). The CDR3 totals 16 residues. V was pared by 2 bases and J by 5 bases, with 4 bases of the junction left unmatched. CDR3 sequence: CASSLARLAGDNEQFF. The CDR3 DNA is TGTGCCAGCAGTTTAGCCCGACTAGCGGGAGACAATGAGCAGTTCTTC.

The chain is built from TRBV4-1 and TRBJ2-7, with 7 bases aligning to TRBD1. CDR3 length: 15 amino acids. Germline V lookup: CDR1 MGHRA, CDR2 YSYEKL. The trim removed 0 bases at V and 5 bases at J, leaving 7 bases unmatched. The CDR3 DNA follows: TGCGCCAGCAGCCAAGATCTAGGAAGGGGGCACGAGCAGTACTTC. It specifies CASSQDLGRGHEQYF.

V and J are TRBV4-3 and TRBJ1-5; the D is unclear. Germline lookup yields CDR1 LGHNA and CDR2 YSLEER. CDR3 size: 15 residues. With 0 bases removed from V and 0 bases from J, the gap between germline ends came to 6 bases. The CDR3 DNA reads TGCGCCAGCAGCCAAGACAGAAGTAGCAATCAGCCCCAGCATTTT. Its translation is CASSQDRSSNQPQHF.

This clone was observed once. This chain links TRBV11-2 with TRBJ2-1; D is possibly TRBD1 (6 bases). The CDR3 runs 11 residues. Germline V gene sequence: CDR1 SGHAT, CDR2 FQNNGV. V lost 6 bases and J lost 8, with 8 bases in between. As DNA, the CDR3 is TGTGCCAGCAGGGGGGCCCATGAGCAGTTCTTC. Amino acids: CASRGAHEQFF.

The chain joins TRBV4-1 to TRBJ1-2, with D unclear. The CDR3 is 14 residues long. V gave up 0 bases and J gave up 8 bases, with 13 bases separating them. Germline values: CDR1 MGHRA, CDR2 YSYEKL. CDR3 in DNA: TGCGCCAGCAGCCAAGAGGAGGCTATTAGGGGCTACACCTTC. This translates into CASSQEEAIRGYTF.

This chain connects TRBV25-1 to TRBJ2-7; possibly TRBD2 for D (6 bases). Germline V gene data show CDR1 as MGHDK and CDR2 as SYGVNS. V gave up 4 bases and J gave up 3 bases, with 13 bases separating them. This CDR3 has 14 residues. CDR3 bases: TGTGCCAGCAGTGTCAGGGAGGATGGCTACGAGCAGTACTTC. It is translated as CASSVREDGYEQYF.

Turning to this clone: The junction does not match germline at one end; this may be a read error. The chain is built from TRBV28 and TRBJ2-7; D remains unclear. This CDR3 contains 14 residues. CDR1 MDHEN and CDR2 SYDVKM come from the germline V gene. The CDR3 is CASSLSRVDYEQYF. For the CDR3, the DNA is TGTGCCAGCAGCTTATCCCGGGTGGACTACGAGCAGTACTTC.

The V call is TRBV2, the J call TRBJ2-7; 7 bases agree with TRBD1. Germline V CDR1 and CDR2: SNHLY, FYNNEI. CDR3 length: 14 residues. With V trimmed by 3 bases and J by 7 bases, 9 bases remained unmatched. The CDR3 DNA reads TGTGCCAGCAGTGAGGCCGGGACAGTGAGTGAGCAGTACTTC. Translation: CASSEAGTVSEQYF.

The CDR3 DNA follows: TGTGCCAGCAGGTCCGGGACAGGGGGCACAGATACGCAGTATTTT. This encodes CASRSGTGGTDTQYF. This chain uses TRBV7-9 with TRBJ2-3; TRBD1 matches at 10 bases. The CDR3 has 15 residues. Trimming took 6 bases from V and 1 from J; bases not matched to a gene: 4. The germline V gene has CDR1 SEHNR and CDR2 FQNEAQ (reference sequence).

The CDR3 sequence: CASSIDLEVATNEKLFF. For the CDR3, the DNA is TGTGCCAGTAGTATCGATTTAGAGGTTGCAACTAATGAAAAACTGTTTTTT. The chain uses TRBV19 and TRBJ1-4; D is ambiguous. This CDR3 spans 17 amino acids. With 3 bases removed from V and 0 bases from J, the gap between germline ends came to 14 bases. Germline CDR1 reads LNHDA; CDR2 reads SQIVND (reference sequence).

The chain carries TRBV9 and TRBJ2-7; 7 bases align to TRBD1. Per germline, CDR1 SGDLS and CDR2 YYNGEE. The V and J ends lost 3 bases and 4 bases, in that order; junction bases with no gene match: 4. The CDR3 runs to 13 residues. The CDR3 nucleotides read TGTGCCAGCAGCGCCTGGGACAGTTACGAGCAGTACTTC. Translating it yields CASSAWDSYEQYF.

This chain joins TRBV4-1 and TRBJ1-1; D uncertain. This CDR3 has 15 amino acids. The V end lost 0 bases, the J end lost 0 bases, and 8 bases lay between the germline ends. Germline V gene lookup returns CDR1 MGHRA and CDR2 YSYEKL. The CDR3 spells CASSQDEYMNTEAFF. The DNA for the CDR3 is TGCGCCAGCAGCCAAGATGAGTACATGAACACTGAAGCTTTCTTT.

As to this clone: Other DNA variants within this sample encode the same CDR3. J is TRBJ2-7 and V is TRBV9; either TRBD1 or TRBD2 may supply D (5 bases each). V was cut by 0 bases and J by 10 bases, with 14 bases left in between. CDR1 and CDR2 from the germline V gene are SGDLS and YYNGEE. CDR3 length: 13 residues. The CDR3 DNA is TGTGCCAGCAGCGTAGGGGGGACGACAGAACAGTACTTC. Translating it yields CASSVGGTTEQYF.